This TCR beta chain is drawn from a study of T cell clonotyping in hematopoietic cell transplantation. The time point was: recipient sample about 28 days before transplant, after cytoreduction. Repertoires were generated with immunoSEQ multiplex PCR, while TCRdb's copy carries only in-frame clones and drops some. Of 29,000 or so clones listed, about 74% are singletons. The CDR3 is 15 amino acids. The germline V gene encodes CDR1 SNHLY and CDR2 FYNNEI. V lost 4 bases and J 6 bases, leaving 16 bases between the germline ends. The gene calls are TRBV2 and TRBJ1-5; D is uncertain. This TCR was recovered from a woman younger than 45 with chronic myeloid leukemia. Some clones in this sample may be carry-over from other donors' samples. This specimen consisted of peripheral blood mononuclear cells, obtained before stem cell transplant. This CDR3 is CASSGVVRSSQPQHF. The CDR3 coding sequence is TGTGCCAGCAGTGGGGTCGTCAGGTCGTCTCAGCCCCAGCATTTT.